This T cell receptor beta chain originates from a study of blood T cell repertoires in COVID-19. Whole-study context: Both acute and convalescent COVID-19 samples were obtained from the United States, Italy and Spain.

V was shortened by 4 bases and J by 1 base, with 11 bases between the two germline ends. The germline CDR1 and CDR2 sequences are SGHKS and YYEKEE (reference sequence). This CDR3 region has 14 residues. How the authors handled the data: Amplification from reference gene primers served as the basis for estimated nucleated cell counts. Clones were read by immunoSEQ multiplex PCR, and TCRdb kept only the in-frame ones, dropping some. The D gene and trimming were derived from the DNA, and the V and J assignments and clone size from that table. The repertoire holds around 460,000 clones, with 80% to 90% as singletons.

V is TRBV5-5 and J is TRBJ1-2; perhaps TRBD1 as D (5 bases). The specimen was peripheral blood. The sequence derives from a young man with COVID-19, enrolled during active disease. Here the CDR3 reads CASSLDTYNYGYTF. Written as DNA, the CDR3 is TGTGCCAGCAGCCTGGACACATATAACTATGGCTACACCTTC.